This TCR beta chain was captured in a study of memory CD4+ T cells and cytomegalovirus serostatus. On the study more broadly: This sample comes from healthy Belgian adults, about nine CMV seropositive, 24 seronegative.

Notes on the study in general: CD4+ memory repertoires contained about 40% of the 164 reported CMV TCRbeta sequences.

In germline, CDR1 is MGHRA, CDR2 YSYEKL. CDR3 length: 17 amino acids. Deletions cut 3 bases from V and 6 bases from J, with 21 bases between. Single viable CD3+CD4+CD8-CD45RO+ cells were sorted as the memory CD4+ T cells. Serum IgG to CMV pp150, pp28, p38 and p52 defined serostatus. Comments on this clone: No antigen is known for it.

How the authors handled the data: After removing out-of-frame reads, under 2.5 million distinct TCRbeta sequences remained. Using immunoSEQ multiplex PCR, the repertoire was profiled, and TCRdb retains in-frame clones only, with some absent. The DNA gave D and trimming, while V, J and clone size come from that table. There are about 82,000 clones in the sample; 65% to 85% occur only once, and about 0.72% lies in the top ten. The V gene is TRBV4-1, the J gene TRBJ2-1; maybe TRBD2 (6 bases). The TCR was taken from an adult in good health and CMV-seronegative. Sequencing was carried out using memory CD4+ T cells from blood. The CDR3 DNA is TGCGCCAGCAGCCATGCAAGCGGGCGGGGCGTTTTCAATGAGCAGTTCTTC. Amino acid sequence: CASSHASGRGVFNEQFF.